A single sample gave rise to the 26 T cell receptor beta chains below, sequenced in a study of identifying expanded T cells in peripheral blood (dated by TCRdb to between 2019 and 2020). The method was the immunoSEQ multiplex PCR assay. The table was pulled from immuneACCESS by TCRdb, which kept in-frame rearrangements only. Such tables lose some clones; where checked, under half of the loss comes from unresolved V genes, and the rest has no known cause. The sample table lists about 47,000 clones, approximately 86% of them with a count of one. Clones ranked in the top ten supply 12% to 15% of the sample. Sequencing was done on a sample of blood. The receptors shown here come from a person aged 18-70 years in good health.

V gene TRBV18 combines with J gene TRBJ1-1; no definite D call. Looked up from germline, CDR1 is KGHSH and CDR2 is LQKENI. The CDR3 contains 14 residues. Trimming pared 1 base from V and 1 base from J, leaving 7 bases between. For the CDR3, the DNA is TGTGCCAGCTCACCACGGGTGGGGAACACTGAAGCTTTCTTT. This sequence encodes CASSPRVGNTEAFF.

This rearrangement joins TRBV10-2 to TRBJ1-2; D is possibly TRBD1 (6 bases). The germline gives CDR1 WSHSY, CDR2 SAAADI. The V end lost 2 bases, the J end lost 2 bases, and 15 bases lay between the germline ends. The CDR3 consists of 16 residues. Here the CDR3 DNA reads TGCGCCAGCAGTGAGACCCGGCCGGGGGCGAACTATGGCTACACCTTC. Its protein product is CASSETRPGANYGYTF.

The V gene is TRBV19, the J gene TRBJ2-5; D possibly uses TRBD1 or TRBD2 (5 bases each). V dropped 5 bases and J dropped 6 bases, with 19 bases sitting between them. Germline CDR1 and CDR2: LNHDA and SQIVND (reference sequence). The CDR3 length is 15 residues. The CDR3 reads CASSSRDAGRKTQYF. The CDR3 bases are TGTGCCAGTAGTTCCCGGGACGCAGGTCGGAAGACCCAGTACTTC.

The rearrangement joins TRBV4-2 to TRBJ2-1; 10 nucleotides agree with TRBD1. V was pared by 4 bases and J by 6 bases, with 3 bases of the junction left unmatched. The CDR3 is 14 amino acids. CDR1 and CDR2 from the germline V gene are LGHNA and YNFKEQ. CDR3 sequence: CASSLDRGSNEQFF. CDR3 nucleotides: TGTGCCAGCAGCCTGGACAGGGGGAGCAATGAGCAGTTCTTC.

This clone was observed a single time. CDR3 in DNA: TGTGCCAGCAGCCACAGGTCCTACGAGCAGTACTTC. Protein sequence: CASSHRSYEQYF. The chain recombines TRBV9 with TRBJ2-7, with a tentative D call TRBD1 (5 bases). With 4 bases removed from V and 1 base from J, the gap between germline ends came to 6 bases. There are 12 residues in the CDR3. CDR1 SGDLS and CDR2 YYNGEE come from the germline V gene. Using reference TRBV9 and TRBJ2-7 for the parts outside the CDR3, the full variable domain is DSGVTQTPKHLITATGQRVTLRCSPRSGDLSVYWYQQSLDQGLQFLIQYYNGEERAKGNILERFSAQQFPDLHSELNLSSLELGDSALYFCASSHRSYEQYFGPGTRLTVT.

This chain uses TRBV7-8 with TRBJ1-1, with TRBD1 as a possible D gene (5 bases). Trimming stripped 1 base from V and 6 bases from J, with 9 bases between. CDR3 length equals 13 residues. Germline V gene lookup returns CDR1 SGHVS and CDR2 FQNEAQ. The CDR3 DNA is TGTGCCAGCAGCTTAGTCTTCAGGGCTGAAGCTTTCTTT. Amino acids: CASSLVFRAEAFF.

J is TRBJ1-5 and V is TRBV6-1, with TRBD1 matching 7 bases. Germline loops: CDR1 MNHNS, CDR2 SASEGT. V was pared by 3 bases and J by 3 bases, with 5 bases of the junction left unmatched. The CDR3 consists of 15 residues. The CDR3 coding sequence is TGTGCCAGCAGTGAGGTAGGGACAGCCAATCAGCCCCAGCATTTT. Translation: CASSEVGTANQPQHF.

The chain has TRBV10-3 and TRBJ2-3; 12 positions agree with TRBD2. The CDR3 contains 14 residues. J was trimmed by 3 bases and V by 5 bases; bases with no gene match: 0. Germline V gives CDR1 ENHRY, CDR2 SYGVKD. CDR3 protein: CAISLAGGTDTQYF. CDR3 in DNA: TGTGCCATCAGTCTAGCGGGGGGGACAGATACGCAGTATTTT.

The V and J genes are TRBV7-8 and TRBJ1-1; D gene uncertain. The CDR3 totals 14 residues. Germline CDR1 is SGHVS and CDR2 is FQNEAQ. The germline V and J ends were trimmed by 1 base and 1 base, with 7 bases remaining between them. CDR3 sequence: CASSLGSSNTEAFF. The DNA of the CDR3 is TGTGCCAGCAGCTTAGGCAGCTCGAACACTGAAGCTTTCTTT.

This clone was seen only a few times. The chain couples TRBV2 to TRBJ1-2; D not resolved. There are 13 residues in the CDR3. The V gene's germline CDR1 is SNHLY and CDR2 FYNNEI. Trimming left V 4 bases short and J 4 bases short, with 10 bases between. The CDR3 nucleotides read TGTGCCAGCAGTGGGCAGAACCTCTATGGCTACACCTTC. Its translation is CASSGQNLYGYTF.

The chain employs TRBV2 and TRBJ1-3, with 7 bases matching TRBD1. Looked up from germline, CDR1 is SNHLY and CDR2 is FYNNEI. With 3 bases clipped from V and 11 bases from J, the junction kept 7 bases outside the gene matches. The CDR3 extends over 13 amino acids. CDR3 amino acids: CASSDGQDTSIYF. CDR3 in DNA: TGTGCCAGCAGTGACGGACAGGATACCTCCATATATTTT.

This clone occurred a few times. The rearrangement uses TRBV5-1 and TRBJ2-4, with a weak D call TRBD2 (6 bases). Per germline, CDR1 SGHRS and CDR2 YFSETQ. Trimming pared 4 bases from V and 0 bases from J, leaving 11 bases between. The CDR3 has 15 residues. The CDR3 bases are TGCGCCAGCAGCATGGGGGGAGTAGCCAAAAACATTCAGTACTTC. Its protein product is CASSMGGVAKNIQYF.

This clone is labeled as medium-sized. Written as DNA, the CDR3 is TGCGCCAGCACCTCGGGACAGGGGACAGATACGCAGTATTTT. This encodes CASTSGQGTDTQYF. The rearrangement links TRBV5-1 to TRBJ2-3, with 10 bases matching TRBD1. This CDR3 is built from 14 residues. CDR1 and CDR2 (germline): SGHRS, YFSETQ. V lost 6 bases and J lost 3; bases outside the gene matches: 4.

This rearrangement joins TRBV6-6 to TRBJ2-5, with 8 bases that match TRBD2. This CDR3 contains 16 residues. V gave up 5 bases and J gave up 3 bases; unmatched junction bases: 11. CDR1 MNHNY and CDR2 SVGAGI come from the germline V gene (reference sequence). The CDR3: CASSTPRDSGEETQYF. In DNA, the CDR3 is TGTGCCAGCAGTACCCCCCGGGATAGCGGGGAAGAGACCCAGTACTTC.

V and J are TRBV30 and TRBJ2-1; D is undetermined. Germline V gives CDR1 GTSNPN, CDR2 SVGIG (reference sequence). V was clipped by 2 bases and J by 7 bases, with 6 bases between them. This CDR3 is built from 11 residues. The CDR3 spells CAWSPANEQFF. CDR3 nucleotide sequence: TGTGCCTGGAGTCCGGCGAATGAGCAGTTCTTC.

CDR3: CASKKTGNLGKLFF. The DNA of the CDR3 is TGTGCCAGTAAGAAGACAGGGAATCTAGGAAAACTGTTTTTT. The V and J genes are TRBV19 and TRBJ1-4; 7 bases agree with TRBD1. V was clipped by 7 bases and J by 10 bases; unmatched bases: 12. This CDR3 contains 14 residues. Germline CDR1 is LNHDA and CDR2 is SQIVND (reference sequence).

In this sample, this clone turned up once. The V call is TRBV27, the J call TRBJ1-2, with 9 nucleotides matching TRBD1. The V gene end was trimmed by 6 bases and the J gene end by 4 bases; junction bases not matched to a gene: 9. Germline CDR1 reads MNHEY; CDR2 reads SMNVEV (reference sequence). The CDR3 is made up of 15 amino acids. The CDR3 is CASRPQGASGYGYTF. DNA of the CDR3: TGTGCCAGCAGGCCACAGGGGGCGAGCGGCTATGGCTACACCTTC.

The chain uses TRBV10-3 and TRBJ2-1; 9 bases align to TRBD1. The CDR3 has 14 residues. Germline V CDR1 and CDR2: ENHRY, SYGVKD. The V and J ends lost 2 bases and 8 bases, in that order; junction bases with no gene match: 4. The CDR3 DNA is TGTGCCATCAGTGAGGGGACAGGGAGCCATGAGCAGTTCTTC. Translation: CAISEGTGSHEQFF.

This clone has a single count. The chain combines TRBV6-1 with TRBJ1-2, with TRBD1 matching over 7 bases. The CDR3 runs to 15 residues. Germline assignment: CDR1 MNHNS and CDR2 SASEGT. Trimming at V came to 11 bases and at J to 4 bases, leaving 16 bases not matched to a gene. The CDR3 DNA is TGTGCCGGAGGTGGCAGGGGGACCGCGACCTATGGCTACACCTTC. Encoded protein: CAGGGRGTATYGYTF.

This rearrangement joins TRBV6-5 to TRBJ1-1, with no clear D. Germline-derived CDR1 and CDR2 are MNHEY and SVGAGI. CDR3 length equals 15 residues. The V and J ends lost 7 bases and 4 bases respectively, with 19 bases between them. The CDR3 region is CASKFSSRATTEAFF. Written as DNA, the CDR3 is TGTGCCAGCAAATTTTCGAGTAGGGCCACCACTGAAGCTTTCTTT.

This chain joins TRBV11-3 and TRBJ2-7, with D perhaps matching TRBD2 (5 bases). V was cut by 2 bases and J by 3 bases, with 11 bases left in between. The germline V gene encodes CDR1 SGHNT and CDR2 YENEEA. CDR3 length: 14 residues. The CDR3 DNA reads TGTGCCAGCAGCTTAAGTAGTGGGAGCTACGAGCAGTACTTC. Amino acid sequence: CASSLSSGSYEQYF.

This clone has just one count. The V call is TRBV27, the J call TRBJ1-2, with D uncertain. CDR1 is MNHEY and CDR2 is SMNVEV in the germline V gene (reference sequence). The ends were cut back, 6 bases at V and 7 bases at J, with 3 bases in the middle. The CDR3 has 9 residues. The CDR3 loop is CASRGGYTF. CDR3 DNA: TGTGCCAGCAGGGGTGGCTACACCTTC.

V and J are TRBV6-5 and TRBJ1-2, with 7 bases matching TRBD1. V lost 4 bases to trimming and J lost 7 bases; unmatched junction nucleotides: 6. The CDR3 has 13 amino acids. Per germline, CDR1 MNHEY and CDR2 SVGAGI. CDR3 sequence: CASSSDRVRGYTF. Written as DNA, the CDR3 is TGTGCCAGCAGTTCAGACAGGGTTCGTGGCTACACCTTC.

The chain carries TRBV6-5 and TRBJ2-7, with 8 nucleotides matching TRBD2. V gave up 10 bases and J gave up 0 bases; unmatched junction bases: 8. The CDR3 length is 14 residues. Germline V gene data show CDR1 as MNHEY and CDR2 as SVGAGI. CDR3 nucleotide sequence: TGTGCCACCCGATTGAGCGGGGGCTCCTACGAGCAGTACGTC. This codes for CATRLSGGSYEQYV.

V usage is TRBV6-5 and J usage is TRBJ2-3; 13 bases match TRBD2. The CDR3 sequence is 15 residues long. V lost 6 bases, J lost 0 bases, and 0 bases stayed unmatched. Germline V CDR1 and CDR2: MNHEY, SVGAGI. DNA of the CDR3: TGTGCCAGCAGACTAGCGGGAGGGAGCACAGATACGCAGTATTTT. Its protein product is CASRLAGGSTDTQYF.

This clone was seen a single time. The chain recombines TRBV5-4 with TRBJ2-7; D unresolved. CDR3 length equals 12 residues. V lost 0 bases to trimming and J lost 3 bases, with 4 bases between them. The germline CDR1 and CDR2 sequences are SGHNT and YYREEE (reference sequence). The CDR3 coding sequence is TGTGCCAGCAGCTTGGGGGACTACGAGCAGTACTTC. This sequence encodes CASSLGDYEQYF.